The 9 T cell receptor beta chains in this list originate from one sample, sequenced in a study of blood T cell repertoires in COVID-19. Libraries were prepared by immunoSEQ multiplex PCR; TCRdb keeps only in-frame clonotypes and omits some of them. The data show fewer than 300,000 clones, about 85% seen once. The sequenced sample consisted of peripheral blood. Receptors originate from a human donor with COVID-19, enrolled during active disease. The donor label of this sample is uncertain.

The CDR3 coding sequence is TGTGCCAGCAGACCCTCAGGAACAGGGGTGGACACCGGGGAGCTGTTTTTT. It yields the protein CASRPSGTGVDTGELFF. The rearrangement links TRBV28 to TRBJ2-2; 7 bases are shared with TRBD1. Trimming removed 6 bases from V and 3 bases from J; junction bases left unmatched: 13. The CDR3 covers 17 residues. Per germline, CDR1 MDHEN and CDR2 SYDVKM.

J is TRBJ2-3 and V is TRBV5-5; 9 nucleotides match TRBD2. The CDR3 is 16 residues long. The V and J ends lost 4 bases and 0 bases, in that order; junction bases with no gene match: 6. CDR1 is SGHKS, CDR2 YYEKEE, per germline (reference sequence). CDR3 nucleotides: TGTGCCAGCAGCACACTAGCGGGTACTAGCACAGATACGCAGTATTTT. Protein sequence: CASSTLAGTSTDTQYF.

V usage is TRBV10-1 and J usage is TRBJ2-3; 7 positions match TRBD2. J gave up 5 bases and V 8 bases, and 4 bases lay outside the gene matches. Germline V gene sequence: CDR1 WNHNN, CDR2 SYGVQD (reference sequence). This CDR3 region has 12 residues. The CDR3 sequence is CASRGGGDTQYF. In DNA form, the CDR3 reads TGCGCCAGCCGCGGCGGGGGAGATACGCAGTATTTT.

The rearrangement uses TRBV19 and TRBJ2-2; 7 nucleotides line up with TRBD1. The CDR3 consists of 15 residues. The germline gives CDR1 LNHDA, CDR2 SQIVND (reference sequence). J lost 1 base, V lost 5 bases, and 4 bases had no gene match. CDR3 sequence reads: CASSPDRMNTGELFF. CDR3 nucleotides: TGTGCCAGTAGTCCGGACAGGATGAACACCGGGGAGCTGTTTTTT.

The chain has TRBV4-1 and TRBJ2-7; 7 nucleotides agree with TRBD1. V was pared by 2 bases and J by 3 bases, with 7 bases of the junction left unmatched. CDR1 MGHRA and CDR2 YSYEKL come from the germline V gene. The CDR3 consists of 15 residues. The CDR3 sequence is CASSQNTGQYYEQYF. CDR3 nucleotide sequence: TGCGCCAGCAGCCAAAACACGGGACAGTACTACGAGCAGTACTTC.

CDR3 nucleotides: TGCGCCAGCAGCCCAAGGAAGGGATCAAGCGGGGGGGGAGATACGCAGTATTTT. Residues: CASSPRKGSSGGGDTQYF. The chain employs TRBV4-1 and TRBJ2-3, with TRBD2 identical over 10 bases. Germline V gene sequence: CDR1 MGHRA, CDR2 YSYEKL. Trimming removed 4 bases from V and 5 bases from J; junction bases left unmatched: 15. CDR3 length equals 18 residues.

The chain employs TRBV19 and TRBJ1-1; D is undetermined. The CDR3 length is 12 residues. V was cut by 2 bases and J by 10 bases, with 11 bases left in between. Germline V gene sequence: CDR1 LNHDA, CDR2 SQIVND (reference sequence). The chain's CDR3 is CASSINRGTAFF. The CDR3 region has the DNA TGTGCCAGTAGTATAAATCGGGGTACAGCTTTCTTT.

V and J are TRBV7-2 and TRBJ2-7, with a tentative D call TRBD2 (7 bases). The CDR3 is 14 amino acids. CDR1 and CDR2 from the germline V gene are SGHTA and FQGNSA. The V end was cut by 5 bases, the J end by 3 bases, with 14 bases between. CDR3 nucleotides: TGTGCCAGCAGCCCCGGGGGGCGTTTCTACGAGCAGTACTTC. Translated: CASSPGGRFYEQYF.

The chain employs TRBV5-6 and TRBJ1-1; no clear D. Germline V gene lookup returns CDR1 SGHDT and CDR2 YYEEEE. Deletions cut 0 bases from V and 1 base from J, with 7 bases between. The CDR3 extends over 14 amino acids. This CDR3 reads CASSLAQSNTEAFF. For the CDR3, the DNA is TGTGCCAGCAGCTTGGCCCAATCGAACACTGAAGCTTTCTTT. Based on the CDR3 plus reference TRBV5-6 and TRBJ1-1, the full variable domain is DAGVTQSPTHLIKTRGQQVTLRCSPKSGHDTVSWYQQALGQGPQFIFQYYEEEERQRGNFPDRFSGHQFPNYSSELNVNALLLGDSALYLCASSLAQSNTEAFFGQGTRLTVV.